This T cell receptor (beta chain) was captured in a study of early T cells in non-severe SARS-CoV-2 infection. TCRdb recomputed calls from the 5' RACE reads with MiXCR, one row per CDR3 protein. The sample lists 55,000 or so distinct CDR3 sequences, roughly 12% occurring once. The table lists this clonotype with many counts. The CDR3 contains 14 residues. After removal of 3 bases from V and 6 bases from J, the junction contained 7 bases not matched to a gene. Per the germline V gene, CDR1 is SGHDT and CDR2 is YYEEEE. The chain links TRBV5-6 to TRBJ1-2; 8 bases match TRBD1. The sequence was collected from an adult who was a healthcare worker with PCR-confirmed SARS-CoV-2 infection or an uninfected control (not recorded which). Material: whole blood. CDR3 sequence: CASSWDRPVHGYTF. The CDR3 DNA sequence: TGTGCCAGCAGCTGGGACAGGCCAGTACATGGCTACACCTTC.